This T cell receptor (beta chain) originates from a study of control samples from healthy donors and cancer patients. CDR3 length: 12 residues. The V gene end was trimmed by 3 bases and the J gene end by 11 bases; junction bases not matched to a gene: 6. Profiling relied on immunoSEQ multiplex PCR, and the TCRdb table lists in-frame clones only, not all of them. The top ten clones hold about 9.4% of a sample with about 44,000 clones, 70% to 90% of them seen once. The TCR was taken from a woman between 55 and 75 years old with lung cancer. This sequence joins TRBV12-3 or TRBV12-4 and TRBJ1-1; TRBD1 matches at 7 bases. Material: PBMCs. For the CDR3, the DNA is TGTGCCAGCAGTTTGGCCAGGGGGAACGCTTTCTTT. Translation: CASSLARGNAFF.